Listed below are T cell receptor beta chains from one sample, sequenced in a study of shared clonotypes between healthy human individuals. The repertoire was sequenced with immunoSEQ multiplex PCR; TCRdb's copy has only in-frame clones and lacks some. The table records over 750,000 clones, about 96% of them present only once. The sample was naive CD8+ T cells sorted from blood. The receptor set was obtained from a man aged 25-40 years in good health. Both conserved end residues are trimmed from each CDR3. The order of the fields is J gene, V gene, CDR3 protein.

j_call: TRBJ1-1
v_call: TRBV5-6
cdr3_aa: ASSLVSGNMNTEAF

j_call: TRBJ2-7
v_call: TRBV7-9
cdr3_aa: ASSLITDISYEQY

j_call: TRBJ1-1
v_call: TRBV4-1
cdr3_aa: ASSQRGWAEENTEAF

j_call: TRBJ1-2
v_call: TRBV15
cdr3_aa: ATSRVTFVQGTNSANYGYT

j_call: TRBJ2-1
v_call: TRBV27
cdr3_aa: ASSLALDRVTLPNYNEQF

j_call: TRBJ2-1
v_call: TRBV9
cdr3_aa: ASSVNRGTYNEQF

j_call: TRBJ2-3
v_call: TRBV29-1
cdr3_aa: SVLGTGTSGSWDTQY

j_call: TRBJ2-2
v_call: TRBV28
cdr3_aa: ASSFRGNGELF

j_call: TRBJ1-3
v_call: TRBV14
cdr3_aa: ASSQRDRGHGNTIY

j_call: TRBJ2-5
v_call: TRBV5-6
cdr3_aa: ASSLSTRAVRETQY

j_call: TRBJ2-1
v_call: TRBV6-5
cdr3_aa: ASSYERGHNEQF

j_call: TRBJ2-1
v_call: TRBV7-3
cdr3_aa: ASSLIGQGDEQF

j_call: TRBJ2-7
v_call: TRBV25-1
cdr3_aa: ASSAGYEQY